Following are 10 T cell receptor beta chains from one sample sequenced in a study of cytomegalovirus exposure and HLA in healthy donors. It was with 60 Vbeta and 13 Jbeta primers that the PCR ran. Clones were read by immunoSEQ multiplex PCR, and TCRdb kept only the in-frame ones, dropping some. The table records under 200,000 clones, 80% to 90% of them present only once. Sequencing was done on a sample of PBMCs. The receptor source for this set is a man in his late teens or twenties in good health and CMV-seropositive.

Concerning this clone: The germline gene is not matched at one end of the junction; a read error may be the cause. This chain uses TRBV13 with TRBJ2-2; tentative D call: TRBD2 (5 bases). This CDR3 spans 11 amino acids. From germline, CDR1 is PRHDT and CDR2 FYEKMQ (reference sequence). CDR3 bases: TGTGCCAGCAGCTTAGGCCGGGAACTGTTTTTT. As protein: CASSLGRELFF.

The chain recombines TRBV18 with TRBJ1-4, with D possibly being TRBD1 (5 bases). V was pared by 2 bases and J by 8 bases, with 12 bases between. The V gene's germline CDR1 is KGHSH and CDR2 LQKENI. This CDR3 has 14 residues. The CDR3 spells CASSPRRGSEKLFF. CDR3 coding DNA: TGTGCCAGCTCACCAAGGAGGGGAAGCGAAAAACTGTTTTTT.

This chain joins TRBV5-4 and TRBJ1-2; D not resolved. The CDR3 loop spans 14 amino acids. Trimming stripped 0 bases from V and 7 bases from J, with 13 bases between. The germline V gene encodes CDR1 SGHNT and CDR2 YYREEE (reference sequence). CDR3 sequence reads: CASSLASRNSGYTF. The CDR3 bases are TGTGCCAGCAGCTTGGCGTCCAGGAACAGTGGCTACACCTTC.

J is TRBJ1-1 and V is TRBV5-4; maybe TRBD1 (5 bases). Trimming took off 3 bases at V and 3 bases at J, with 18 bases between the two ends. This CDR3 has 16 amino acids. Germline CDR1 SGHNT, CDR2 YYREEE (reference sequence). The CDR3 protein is CASSSADRSWYTEAFF. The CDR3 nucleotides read TGTGCCAGCAGCTCGGCTGACAGATCGTGGTACACTGAAGCTTTCTTT.

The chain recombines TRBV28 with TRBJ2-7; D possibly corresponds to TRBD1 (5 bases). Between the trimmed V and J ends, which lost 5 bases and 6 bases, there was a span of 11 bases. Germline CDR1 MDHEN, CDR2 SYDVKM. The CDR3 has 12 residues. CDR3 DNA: TGTGCCAGCAGTGACAGCCGCCTCGAGCAGTACTTC. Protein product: CASSDSRLEQYF.

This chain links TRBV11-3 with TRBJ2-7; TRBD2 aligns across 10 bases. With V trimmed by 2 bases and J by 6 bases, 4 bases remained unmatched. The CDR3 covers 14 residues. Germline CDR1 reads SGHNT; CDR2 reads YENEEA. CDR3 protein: CASSLTSGVSEQYF. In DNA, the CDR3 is TGTGCCAGCAGCTTAACTAGCGGGGTAAGCGAGCAGTACTTC.

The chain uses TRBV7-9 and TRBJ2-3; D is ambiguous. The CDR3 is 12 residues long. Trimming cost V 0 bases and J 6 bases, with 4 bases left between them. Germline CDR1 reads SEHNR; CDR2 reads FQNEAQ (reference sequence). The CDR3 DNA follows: TGTGCCAGCAGCTTAGCGGCCGATACGCAGTATTTT. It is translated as CASSLAADTQYF.

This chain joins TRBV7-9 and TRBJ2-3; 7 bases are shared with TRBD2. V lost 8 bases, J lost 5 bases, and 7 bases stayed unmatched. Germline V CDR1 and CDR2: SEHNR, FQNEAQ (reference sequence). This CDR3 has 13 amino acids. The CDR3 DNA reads TGTGCCAGCCGCGGGGGTGGTGTAGATACGCAGTATTTT. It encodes CASRGGGVDTQYF.

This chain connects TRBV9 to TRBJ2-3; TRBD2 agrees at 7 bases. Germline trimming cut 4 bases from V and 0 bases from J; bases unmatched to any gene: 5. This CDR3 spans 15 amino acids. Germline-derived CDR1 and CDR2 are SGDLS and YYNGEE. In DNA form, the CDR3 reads TGTGCCAGCAGCAGGAGCGGGGCTAGCACAGATACGCAGTATTTT. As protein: CASSRSGASTDTQYF. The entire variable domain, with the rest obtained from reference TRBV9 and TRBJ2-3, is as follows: DSGVTQTPKHLITATGQRVTLRCSPRSGDLSVYWYQQSLDQGLQFLIQYYNGEERAKGNILERFSAQQFPDLHSELNLSSLELGDSALYFCASSRSGASTDTQYFGPGTRLTVL.

For the CDR3, the DNA is TGTGCCAGCAGGGACAAAGCGAACACTGAAGCTTTCTTT. The encoded protein is CASRDKANTEAFF. The chain combines TRBV25-1 with TRBJ1-1, with a tentative D call TRBD1 (5 bases). Trimming removed 6 bases at V and 1 base at J, with 9 bases between. Germline V gene lookup returns CDR1 MGHDK and CDR2 SYGVNS. The CDR3 is made up of 13 amino acids. Variable domain in full (rest from reference TRBV25-1 and TRBJ1-1): EADIYQTPRYLVIGTGKKITLECSQTMGHDKMYWYQQDPGMELHLIHYSYGVNSTEKGDLSSESTVSRIRTEHFPLTLESARPSHTSQYLCASRDKANTEAFFGQGTRLTVV.